Described below is a single T cell receptor (beta chain) sequence and its context. Its antigen is still unknown. Healthy donors had no documented immune events, such as infections, while sampled. Sequenced by immunoSEQ multiplex PCR; TCRdb stores in-frame clones only, minus some. The sample yields about 100,000 clones, 80% to 90% seen once. This sample was included in a study of identifying expanded T cells in peripheral blood. Overall study findings and caveats: Across healthy donors, higher total template counts meant significantly greater roughly two-week count variance.

This CDR3 has 14 amino acids. Deletions cut 2 bases from V and 4 bases from J, with 11 bases between. The germline gives CDR1 SGHNT, CDR2 YENEEA. The chain carries TRBV11-3 and TRBJ1-1; possible D gene TRBD1, 6 bases. The sample comprised blood. The source is a person aged 18 to 75 in good health. The CDR3 reads CASSLNRVSTEAFF. The CDR3 DNA follows: TGTGCCAGCAGCTTAAACAGGGTCTCCACTGAAGCTTTCTTT.